The text below deals with one T cell receptor (beta chain). This clonotype was seen at least ten times. The antigen it binds to is not known. No base-level quality is on record; no much larger clone is a single base apart. This record comes from a study of T cells after yellow fever vaccination (dated by TCRdb to about 2019). In terms of the full investigation: Libraries from fractions with low cell numbers were prepared with the SMART-Seq v4 Ultra Low Input RNA kit. To track T-cell clones before and after primary and booster YFV17D yellow fever vaccination, bulk TCR alpha and beta repertoires were sequenced longitudinally. Two healthy male donors, one aged 18 to 30 and one aged 30 to 40 years, made up the cohort. Blood was drawn at multiple timepoints before and after primary and secondary immunization, with bulk PBMC replicates and cell subsets isolated.

Paper-wide results and their limitations: Most clones expanded after primary vaccination (almost 98% of CD4 and 80% to 90% of CD8) were re-detected after the booster, suggesting that broad memory maintenance occurred. The secondary T-cell response was found to be weaker but faster than the primary response, with a peak reached on day 5 rather than on day 15. A small fraction of clonotypes showed up in both the CD4 and CD8 compartments, probably as a result of convergent recombination. Because the study included only a couple of donors, the extent to which the findings can be generalized is limited. Because abundant contaminating clonotypes from the bulk population could be contained in FACS-sorted repertoires, computational filtering was required.

From cysteine to phenylalanine, the CDR3 is 16 amino acids long. Just the 48-base CDR3 DNA is kept, in frame starting at base 1. Germline trimming amounts to 1 base on V and 7 bases on J, with 12 as the count of junction bases outside the gene matches. The germline V gene supplies CDR1 LGHNA and CDR2 YNFKEQ. The treatment or condition label for this specimen denotes: live attenuated yellow fever vaccine strain. PBMCs were isolated from peripheral blood using a standard Ficoll-Paque protocol. CD4 and CD8 T-cell fractions were isolated with Dynabeads CD4 and CD8 positive selection kits. RNA was extracted with TriZol from bulk PBMCs, CD4 and CD8 fractions, and dextramer-positive and dextramer-negative fractions. TCR cDNA was made using 5'RACE template switching, a step that added a universal primer site and unique molecular identifiers. Priming of cDNA synthesis was performed from both the TCR alpha and TCR beta constant segments. Library amplification involved two PCR steps, and the second step added sample barcodes and sequencing adapters. Libraries were sequenced on Illumina HiSeq 2500 (2x100 bp) or NovaSeq (2x150 bp). The study's own analysis went as follows. MIGEC was used to demultiplex reads and collapse the reads into UMI consensus sequences, and MiXCR was used for V(D)J alignment. Clonotypes responding to the vaccine were identified with edgeR on replicate PBMC samples, with the criteria of FDR below 0.01 and a log2 fold change above 5 up to day 15. CD4 or CD8 identity was assigned to each bulk clonotype according to whether the clonotype was present at higher abundance in the sequenced CD4 repertoire or the sequenced CD8 repertoire. TCRdb took the public reads, trimmed them with fastp at Q25, ran MiXCR for clone calling and kept in-frame beta chains. Each entry is one CDR3 protein sequence, shown with its most common DNA and genes. These V and J calls are TCRdb output, not the study's own analysis. The sample records 100,000 to 150,000 distinct CDR3 sequences, nearly 7.5% of which are singletons. Jointly, the top ten make up roughly 2.5% of the sample.

The source of this sequence is a man aged 18 to 29 who received the YFV17D yellow fever vaccine. This chain is built from TRBV4-2 and TRBJ1-2; 7 middle bases align to TRBD1. The sample here was CD4+ T cells sorted from PBMCs, taken less than 11 days after the first yellow fever vaccination. The DNA sequence reads TGTGCCAGCAGCCAAGGGGTATTGGCAGGGGGGAGTGGCTACACCTTC. It is translated as CASSQGVLAGGSGYTF.